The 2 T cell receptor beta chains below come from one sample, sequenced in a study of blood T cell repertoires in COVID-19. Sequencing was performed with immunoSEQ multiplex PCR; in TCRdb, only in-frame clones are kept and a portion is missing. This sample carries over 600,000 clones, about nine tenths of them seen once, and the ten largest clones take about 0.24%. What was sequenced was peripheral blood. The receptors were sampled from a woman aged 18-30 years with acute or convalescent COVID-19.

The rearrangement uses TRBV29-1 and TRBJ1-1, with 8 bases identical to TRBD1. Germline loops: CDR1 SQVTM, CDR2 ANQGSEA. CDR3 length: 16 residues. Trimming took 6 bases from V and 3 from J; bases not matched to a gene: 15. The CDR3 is CSVRDRSLKRDTEAFF. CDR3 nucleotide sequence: TGCAGCGTCAGGGACAGGAGCCTAAAGAGGGACACTGAAGCTTTCTTT.

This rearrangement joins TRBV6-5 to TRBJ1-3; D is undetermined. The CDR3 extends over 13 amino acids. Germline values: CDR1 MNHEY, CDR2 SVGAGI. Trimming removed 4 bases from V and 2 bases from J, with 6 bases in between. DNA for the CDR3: TGTGCCAGCAGTTCGGGAGCTGGAAACACCATATATTTT. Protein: CASSSGAGNTIYF.